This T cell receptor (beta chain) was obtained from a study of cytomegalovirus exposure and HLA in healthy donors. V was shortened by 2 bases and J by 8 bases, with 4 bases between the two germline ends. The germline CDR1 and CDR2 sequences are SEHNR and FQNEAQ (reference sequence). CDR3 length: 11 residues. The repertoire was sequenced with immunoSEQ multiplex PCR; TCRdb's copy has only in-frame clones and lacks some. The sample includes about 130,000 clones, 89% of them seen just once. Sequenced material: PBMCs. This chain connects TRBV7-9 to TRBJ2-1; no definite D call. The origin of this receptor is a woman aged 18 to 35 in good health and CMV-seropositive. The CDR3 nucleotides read TGTGCCAGCAGCTTACCGTATGAGCAGTTCTTC. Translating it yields CASSLPYEQFF.